Presented here are 8 T cell receptor beta chains from one specimen sequenced in a study of blood T cell repertoires in COVID-19. TCRdb's copy holds only in-frame clones and misses some; the assay was immunoSEQ multiplex PCR. This sample has 150,000 or so clones, with 85% to 90% found just once. Input material: peripheral blood. All receptors come from a human donor in a cohort sampled during active COVID-19.

This chain joins TRBV19 and TRBJ2-7; D may be TRBD2 (6 bases). The V end was cut by 0 bases, the J end by 2 bases, with 11 bases between. This CDR3 contains 15 residues. Germline CDR1 reads LNHDA; CDR2 reads SQIVND (reference sequence). The CDR3 reads CASSIDRGGPYEQYF. The CDR3 DNA follows: TGTGCCAGTAGTATAGACCGGGGAGGACCCTACGAGCAGTACTTC.

This sequence joins TRBV2 and TRBJ2-7; D remains ambiguous. This CDR3 is built from 12 residues. V lost 5 bases and J 3 bases, leaving 8 bases between the germline ends. Looked up from germline, CDR1 is SNHLY and CDR2 is FYNNEI. For the CDR3, the DNA is TGTGCCAGCAGTCGCGGCAGCTACGAGCAGTACTTC. Its protein product is CASSRGSYEQYF.

The chain employs TRBV18 and TRBJ1-2; TRBD1 might be the D (5 bases). Trimming left V 3 bases short and J 8 bases short, with 13 bases between. The CDR3 sequence is 13 residues long. Looked up from germline, CDR1 is KGHSH and CDR2 is LQKENI. The CDR3 protein is CASSPQGLYGYTF. CDR3 nucleotides: TGTGCCAGCTCACCGCAGGGTCTGTACGGCTACACCTTC.

The chain links TRBV7-9 to TRBJ2-3, with D possibly matching TRBD2 (7 bases). Germline-derived CDR1 and CDR2 are SEHNR and FQNEAQ (reference sequence). The V and J ends lost 2 bases and 3 bases respectively, with 21 bases between them. The CDR3 runs to 18 residues. The CDR3, as DNA: TGTGCCAGCAGCTTAAGCTACGGGGGGCACGCAGGGACAGATACGCAGTATTTT. As protein: CASSLSYGGHAGTDTQYF.

The chain has TRBV6-1 and TRBJ2-3; D unclear. The germline V gene encodes CDR1 MNHNS and CDR2 SASEGT. This CDR3 spans 17 amino acids. Trimming took off 1 base at V and 1 base at J, with 15 bases between the two ends. Here the CDR3 DNA reads TGTGCCAGCAGTGAAGGAATAACACCCCACCGCACAGATACGCAGTATTTT. Translated, it gives CASSEGITPHRTDTQYF.

The CDR3 DNA follows: TGTGCCAGCCAGGGGGATAATGAAAAACTGTTTTTT. This sequence encodes CASQGDNEKLFF. This chain joins TRBV6-5 and TRBJ1-4; 7 bases map to TRBD1. The CDR3 runs to 12 residues. Germline CDR1 is MNHEY and CDR2 is SVGAGI. Unmatched junction bases numbered 1, after V lost 8 bases and J lost 4 bases.

J is TRBJ2-7 and V is TRBV28, with 9 bases fitting TRBD1. The CDR3 has 15 residues. The germline V gene encodes CDR1 MDHEN and CDR2 SYDVKM. Trimming at V came to 6 bases and at J to 3 bases, leaving 9 bases not matched to a gene. CDR3 bases: TGTGCCAGCAGAGCGGCGGGACAGGGTCTCTACGAGCAGTACTTC. It encodes CASRAAGQGLYEQYF.

This chain connects TRBV5-6 to TRBJ1-2, with 8 nucleotides matching TRBD1. The length of the CDR3 is 16 residues. The V and J ends lost 2 bases and 8 bases, in that order; junction bases with no gene match: 14. Germline V gives CDR1 SGHDT, CDR2 YYEEEE. CDR3 coding DNA: TGTGCCAGCAGCTTCAGGGTGGGACAGGTCACGCAGGGCTACACCTTC. It specifies CASSFRVGQVTQGYTF. Variable domain in full (rest from reference TRBV5-6 and TRBJ1-2): DAGVTQSPTHLIKTRGQQVTLRCSPKSGHDTVSWYQQALGQGPQFIFQYYEEEERQRGNFPDRFSGHQFPNYSSELNVNALLLGDSALYLCASSFRVGQVTQGYTFGSGTRLTVV.